This T cell receptor beta chain was identified in a study of T-cell memory formation after mild COVID-19. The TCR alpha and TCR beta cDNA libraries, bearing sample barcodes and UMIs, were generated by 5'RACE using constant-segment primers. One entry per CDR3 protein results from TCRdb running MiXCR on the 5' RACE reads. Of 500,000 to 650,000 distinct CDR3 sequences listed, 20% to 25% are singletons. The germline V gene encodes CDR1 SGHNT and CDR2 YYREEE (reference sequence). Trimming took 3 bases from V and 0 from J; bases not matched to a gene: 3. The CDR3 contains 15 residues. J is TRBJ2-3 and V is TRBV5-4; TRBD2 agrees at 8 bases. The receptor was isolated from an adult woman who had mild COVID-19 (a few samples of this study predate the infection). Cell type and time point are not known. Sequences were obtained from PBMCs or a T cell subset sorted from them (not recorded which). CDR3 nucleotides: TGTGCCAGCAGCTCGTCTAGCGGGAGCACAGATACGCAGTATTTT. It translates to CASSSSSGSTDTQYF. Filled out from reference TRBV5-4 and TRBJ2-3, the complete variable domain reads ETGVTQSPTHLIKTRGQQVTLRCSSQSGHNTVSWYQQALGQGPQFIFQYYREEENGRGNFPPRFSGLQFPNYSSELNVNALELDDSALYLCASSSSSGSTDTQYFGPGTRLTVL.